This TCR beta chain was profiled in a study of OX40 agonist ivuxolimab in advanced cancers. The wider study: Patients enrolled in dose escalation were diagnosed with hepatocellular carcinoma, melanoma, renal cell or head and neck cancer.

Turning to this clone: Its cognate antigen is unknown.

The protocol was immunoSEQ multiplex PCR, while the TCRdb copy is restricted to in-frame clones and leaves out a portion. This sample has tens of thousands of clones, with roughly 81% found just once. General study results and limits: Both CD4+ and CD8+ T cell populations in blood had undergone clonal expansion by week 6 at 0.1 to 3.0 mg/kg.

Autoimmune disease history or systemic immunosuppression led to patients being barred. This CDR3 comprises 19 residues. Unmatched junction bases numbered 13, after V lost 4 bases and J lost 1 base. Germline lookup yields CDR1 SGDLS and CDR2 YYNGEE. Material: CD4+ or CD8+ T cells sorted from blood, obtained in a trial of the OX40 agonist ivuxolimab. The origin of this receptor is an adult with an advanced solid tumor such as melanoma, head and neck, liver or kidney cancer. J is TRBJ2-1 and V is TRBV9; 11 bases agree with TRBD2. DNA for the CDR3: TGTGCCAGCAGCCCGCGGGGACTAGCGGCCCTCTCGTCCTACAATGAGCAGTTCTTC. The encoded protein is CASSPRGLAALSSYNEQFF.